The next 27 T cell receptor beta chains were all read from a single sample in a study of T cells in Graves' hyperthyroidism and ophthalmopathy. RNA transcripts were the template for amplifying TCR beta CDR3 regions. First-round RT-PCR targeting the TCR CDR3 was performed with the HTBI primer set. TCRdb recomputed calls from the multiplex PCR reads with MiXCR, one row per CDR3 protein. Here the sample spans around 520,000 distinct CDR3 sequences, approximately 25% being singletons. Sequences were obtained from blood. All receptors come from a woman aged 25 to 39 with Graves' ophthalmopathy.

This clonotype was detected ten times or more. The V call is TRBV12-3 or TRBV12-4, the J call TRBJ2-5; D is uncertain. The CDR3 extends over 13 amino acids. The V gene lost 7 bases and the J gene lost 1 base, with 10 bases spanning the gap. CDR3 region: CASTASLQETQYF. DNA of the CDR3: TGTGCCAGCACCGCCAGCCTCCAAGAGACCCAGTACTTC.

This clonotype has ten or more counts. The gene calls are TRBV20-1 and TRBJ2-2; D remains ambiguous. The CDR3 is 13 amino acids. Germline values: CDR1 DFQATT, CDR2 SNEGSKA (reference sequence). Deletions cut 0 bases from V and 8 bases from J, with 10 bases between. As DNA, the CDR3 is TGCAGTGCTAGAGAAGCGTTAATAGGGGAGCTGTTTTTT. Protein product: CSAREALIGELFF.

This clonotype was seen a few times. V and J are TRBV2 and TRBJ2-7, with 9 bases matching TRBD1. This CDR3 has 15 residues. After removal of 4 bases from V and 0 bases from J, the junction contained 4 bases not matched to a gene. Germline CDR1 reads SNHLY; CDR2 reads FYNNEI. As DNA, the CDR3 is TGTGCCAGCAGTGGAACGGGACAGGGCTCCTACGAGCAGTACTTC. Residues: CASSGTGQGSYEQYF.

The sample holds a few counts of this clonotype. The chain couples TRBV9 to TRBJ1-5, with TRBD1 identical over 9 bases. CDR3 length: 15 residues. The germline gives CDR1 SGDLS, CDR2 YYNGEE. The V gene end was trimmed by 4 bases and the J gene end by 3 bases; junction bases not matched to a gene: 5. The CDR3 coding sequence is TGTGCCAGCAGCTACAGGGGGCTCGTCAATCAGCCCCAGCATTTT. It is translated as CASSYRGLVNQPQHF.

This clonotype was detected many times. This chain joins TRBV27 and TRBJ2-7; 8 bases are a match to TRBD1. Germline trimming cut 0 bases from V and 7 bases from J; bases unmatched to any gene: 11. CDR1 and CDR2 from the germline V gene are MNHEY and SMNVEV (reference sequence). The CDR3 spans 16 residues. Written as DNA, the CDR3 is TGTGCCAGCAGTTTATCGTGGACAGGGCGCTTCCGAGAGCAGTACTTC. Protein: CASSLSWTGRFREQYF.

The chain recombines TRBV9 with TRBJ1-1; 8 bases agree with TRBD1. The CDR3 has 15 residues. CDR1 and CDR2 from the germline V gene are SGDLS and YYNGEE. Losses at the gene ends were 2 bases for V and 1 base for J; bases not matched to a gene: 4. The CDR3 loop is CASSVSGGENTEAFF. The CDR3 coding sequence is TGTGCCAGCAGCGTCTCAGGGGGCGAGAACACTGAAGCTTTCTTT.

The chain is built from TRBV28 and TRBJ1-5, with D maybe TRBD1 (6 bases). V lost 2 bases and J 5 bases, leaving 13 bases between the germline ends. CDR1 MDHEN and CDR2 SYDVKM come from the germline V gene. The CDR3 length is 15 residues. The CDR3 is CASSLAGAIDQPQHF. CDR3 DNA sequence: TGTGCCAGCAGTTTAGCGGGGGCGATCGATCAGCCCCAGCATTTT.

This clonotype turned up a few times. The CDR3 is CASRNGGTLNTEAFF. The CDR3 coding sequence is TGTGCCAGCAGGAATGGGGGGACGCTGAACACTGAAGCTTTCTTT. The V call is TRBV12-3 or TRBV12-4, the J call TRBJ1-1, with TRBD1 as a possible D gene (5 bases). V was pared by 6 bases and J by 0 bases, with 14 bases between. The CDR3 length is 15 residues.

There are many counts of this clonotype. The genes are TRBV12-3 or TRBV12-4 and TRBJ1-5; D not resolved. The CDR3 loop spans 12 amino acids. V lost 2 bases and J 9 bases, leaving 8 bases between the germline ends. CDR3 sequence reads: CASSLWTLPQHF. The CDR3 bases are TGTGCCAGCAGTTTATGGACGTTGCCCCAGCATTTT.

This clonotype was counted many times. The chain combines TRBV6-1 with TRBJ1-6; possibly TRBD1 for D (6 bases). Trimming cost V 6 bases and J 7 bases, with 16 bases left between them. CDR1 and CDR2 from the germline V gene are MNHNS and SASEGT. This CDR3 contains 15 residues. Written as DNA, the CDR3 is TGTGCCAGCAGCGTCGGAGGGGGTTTGAATTCACCCCTCCACTTT. It specifies CASSVGGGLNSPLHF.

This chain links TRBV11-2 with TRBJ2-2; 8 nucleotides align to TRBD1. Trimming at V came to 8 bases and at J to 1 base, leaving 6 bases not matched to a gene. The CDR3 covers 15 residues. Germline V gene sequence: CDR1 SGHAT, CDR2 FQNNGV. The CDR3 coding sequence is TGTGCCAGCGGGGACAGGACAATGAACACCGGGGAGCTGTTTTTT. It codes for CASGDRTMNTGELFF. The full variable domain, with the rest looked up from reference TRBV11-2 and TRBJ2-2, is EAGVAQSPRYKIIEKRQSVAFWCNPISGHATLYWYQQILGQGPKLLIQFQNNGVVDDSQLPKDRFSAERLKGVDSTLKIQPAKLEDSAVYLCASGDRTMNTGELFFGEGSRLTVL.

This clonotype was found many times. The CDR3 is CASSFTSGGVSFYEQYF. The CDR3 bases are TGTGCCAGCAGCTTTACTAGCGGGGGGGTCTCATTCTACGAGCAGTACTTC. The rearrangement uses TRBV11-2 and TRBJ2-7, with TRBD2 matching over 13 bases. The CDR3 loop spans 17 amino acids. J was trimmed by 3 bases and V by 3 bases; bases with no gene match: 8. CDR1 and CDR2 from the germline V gene are SGHAT and FQNNGV.

With respect to this clonotype: One base away lies a much larger clone, so this may be a sequencing read error. The CDR3 does not end in the conserved phenylalanine or tryptophan, so this is likely a read error. J is TRBJ2-3 and V is TRBV20-1, with 8 nucleotides matching TRBD2. The CDR3 has 13 amino acids. V lost 4 bases, J lost 3 bases, and 3 bases stayed unmatched. Germline V gene lookup returns CDR1 DFQATT and CDR2 SNEGSKA (reference sequence). Here the CDR3 DNA reads TGCAGTGCTATCGGACTAGCTACAGATACGCAGTATTGT. This encodes CSAIGLATDTQYC.

The J gene is TRBJ2-2, the V gene TRBV7-9; tentative D call: TRBD1 (6 bases). V dropped 1 base and J dropped 3 bases, with 9 bases sitting between them. The CDR3 has 15 residues. The germline gives CDR1 SEHNR, CDR2 FQNEAQ (reference sequence). CDR3 coding DNA: TGTGCCAGCAGCTTAGGACAGGACTACACCGGGGAGCTGTTTTTT. Protein product: CASSLGQDYTGELFF.

The table lists this clonotype with many counts. The chain employs TRBV6-2 or TRBV6-3 and TRBJ2-6; 7 positions agree with TRBD1. V lost 5 bases and J lost 2; bases outside the gene matches: 3. The CDR3 has 15 amino acids. The germline gives CDR1 MNHEY, CDR2 SVGEGT. CDR3 bases: TGTGCCAGCAGTGACAGGGTCGCTGGGGCCAACGTCCTGACTTTC. Translation: CASSDRVAGANVLTF.

A note on this clonotype: This may come from a read error, since a much larger clone is one base off. The chain has TRBV12-3 or TRBV12-4 and TRBJ1-1, with TRBD1 identical over 9 bases. The CDR3 runs 14 residues. CDR3 coding DNA: TGTGCCGGCAGTTATGGGACAGGGAGGACTGAAGCTTTCTTT. Its translation is CAGSYGTGRTEAFF.

The J gene is TRBJ2-7, the V gene TRBV20-1, with D possibly being TRBD1 or TRBD2 (5 bases each). The length of the CDR3 is 14 residues. V was shortened by 6 bases and J by 2 bases, with 17 bases between the two germline ends. CDR1 is DFQATT, CDR2 SNEGSKA, per germline (reference sequence). DNA of the CDR3: TGCAGTGCGAGACCCATACAGGAGGCCTACGAGCAGTACTTC. Its translation is CSARPIQEAYEQYF.

This clonotype was recorded at least ten times. The chain combines TRBV24-1 with TRBJ2-4; D ambiguous. CDR3 length: 15 residues. The V gene's germline CDR1 is KGHDR and CDR2 SFDVKD. V was pared by 4 bases and J by 6 bases, with 15 bases between. CDR3 coding DNA: TGTGCCACCAGTGACCCTCGGCTTCCTTCAAACATTCAGTACTTC. Its translation is CATSDPRLPSNIQYF.

This clonotype was observed many times. CDR3 DNA: TGCAGTGCTTATTACGATAACACCGGGGAGCTGTTTTTT. It is translated as CSAYYDNTGELFF. The J gene is TRBJ2-2, the V gene TRBV20-1, with D uncertain. V lost 5 bases, J lost 2 bases, and 9 bases lay in between. The length of the CDR3 is 13 residues. Looked up from germline, CDR1 is DFQATT and CDR2 is SNEGSKA (reference sequence).

Many counts were recorded for this clonotype. The chain has TRBV4-2 and TRBJ2-7; perhaps TRBD2 as D (7 bases). The V and J ends lost 4 bases and 2 bases respectively, with 18 bases between them. The CDR3 loop spans 16 amino acids. Germline loops: CDR1 LGHNA, CDR2 YNFKEQ. CDR3 coding DNA: TGTGCCAGCAGCCCTCAAAGTGGGGGGGGGCCCTACGAGCAGTACTTC. Translated: CASSPQSGGGPYEQYF.

V is TRBV20-1 and J is TRBJ2-7; 7 bases match TRBD2. This CDR3 region has 13 residues. Germline CDR1 reads DFQATT; CDR2 reads SNEGSKA (reference sequence). The J segment lost 1 base and the V segment lost 3 bases, leaving 3 bases of the junction unmatched. The CDR3 DNA follows: TGCAGTGCTAGGCAGGGACTATCCTACGAGCAGTACTTC. Translated, it gives CSARQGLSYEQYF.

This clonotype was seen a handful of times. As the CDR3 is not closed by the conserved phenylalanine or tryptophan, this likely results from a read error. As DNA, the CDR3 is TGCGCCAGCAGCCCACGGGGCGCATTGGGGACTGAAGCTTTCTAT. Its translation is CASSPRGALGTEAFY. This chain links TRBV5-1 with TRBJ1-1; D is possibly TRBD1 (5 bases). The CDR3 has 15 amino acids. V lost 4 bases and J 5 bases, leaving 18 bases between the germline ends. Germline CDR1 reads SGHRS; CDR2 reads YFSETQ.

This clonotype was observed a few times. V and J are TRBV3-1 and TRBJ1-1, with D tentatively TRBD1 (5 bases). The CDR3 is 15 amino acids. The germline V and J ends were trimmed by 3 bases and 4 bases, with 15 bases remaining between them. Germline V gene sequence: CDR1 LGHDT, CDR2 YNNKEL (reference sequence). This CDR3 reads CASSHSFEGPTEAFF. As DNA, the CDR3 is TGTGCCAGCAGCCATAGTTTCGAGGGGCCCACTGAAGCTTTCTTT.

This clonotype was seen ten or more times. The gene calls are TRBV19 and TRBJ1-5; D gene unclear. With 3 bases removed from V and 10 bases from J, the gap between germline ends came to 10 bases. This CDR3 has 12 amino acids. Germline lookup yields CDR1 LNHDA and CDR2 SQIVND (reference sequence). The CDR3 region is CASSMWSSPQHF. In DNA, the CDR3 is TGTGCCAGTAGTATGTGGTCCAGTCCCCAGCATTTT. Full variable domain (missing parts from reference TRBV19 and TRBJ1-5): DGGITQSPKYLFRKEGQNVTLSCEQNLNHDAMYWYRQDPGQGLRLIYYSQIVNDFQKGDIAEGYSVSREKKESFPLTVTSAQKNPTAFYLCASSMWSSPQHFGDGTRLSIL.

This clonotype has ten or more counts. This chain connects TRBV29-1 to TRBJ2-2; 11 bases align to TRBD2. From germline, CDR1 is SQVTM and CDR2 ANQGSEA. The CDR3 extends over 16 amino acids. After removal of 2 bases from V and 2 bases from J, the junction contained 4 bases not matched to a gene. The CDR3 DNA follows: TGCAGCGTTGAACCTAGCGGGGGGACTAACACCGGGGAGCTGTTTTTT. It yields the protein CSVEPSGGTNTGELFF.

This clonotype was counted only a few times. The genes are TRBV5-1 and TRBJ2-5, with D maybe TRBD1 (6 bases). V lost 2 bases, J lost 3 bases, and 11 bases lay in between. Germline V lookup: CDR1 SGHRS, CDR2 YFSETQ. The CDR3 extends over 14 amino acids. The CDR3 loop is CASSFVDSKETQYF. The CDR3 DNA is TGCGCCAGCAGCTTTGTGGACAGTAAAGAGACCCAGTACTTC.

There are many counts of this clonotype. The chain joins TRBV7-8 to TRBJ1-2; no clear D. V shed 2 bases and J shed 4 bases, with 8 bases lying between them. The CDR3 is made up of 13 amino acids. Germline loops: CDR1 SGHVS, CDR2 FQNEAQ. The CDR3 sequence: CASSLSRIYGYTF. The CDR3 nucleotides read TGTGCCAGCAGCTTATCCAGAATCTATGGCTACACCTTC.